The sequence of this T cell receptor beta chain was determined in a study of monozygotic twins with inflammatory bowel disease. Using the 5' RACE reads, TCRdb records one entry per CDR3 protein without DNA. This table lists approximately 330,000 distinct CDR3 sequences. Study-level results: A distinction between different T cell subtypes was not possible. Healthy twins showed more clonotype sharing with others than IBD patients, especially patients with disease activity.

With respect to this clonotype: Its target is unknown.

Per the germline V gene, CDR1 is SGHTA and CDR2 is FQGNSA. The CDR3 totals 14 residues. This chain joins TRBV7-2 and TRBJ2-3; TCRdb selects TRBD1, and the lack of DNA leaves this call unchecked. Sequenced sample: blood. The TCR sequence derives from a human donor with ulcerative colitis or Crohn's disease, or a healthy co-twin of an affected twin (not recorded which). The CDR3 loop reads CASSLLGPTDTQYF.